Listed below are T cell receptor beta chains from one sample, sequenced in a study of T cell repertoires in cytomegalovirus infection. MiXCR, run by TCRdb on the reads, gives a single entry per CDR3 protein. This sample has 310,000 or so distinct CDR3 sequences; roughly 15% occur once, and the top ten carry around 13%. Material: PBMCs. These TCRs come from a human donor in good health (CMV status not recorded). Some clones in this sample may be carry-over from other donors' samples. Both conserved end residues are part of each CDR3. A D gene is named only where the DNA matches it firmly. Size values are once, few and many counts, or a class for expanded clones, and some rows have none.

TRBV7-2	TRBD1	TRBJ1-1	many	CASSLGTGYYTEAFF	TGTGCCAGCAGCTTAGGGACAGGGTATTACACTGAAGCTTTCTTT
TRBV20-1	NA	TRBJ1-5	NA	CSAYDSPNSNQPQHF	TGCAGTGCTTACGACAGCCCCAATAGCAATCAGCCCCAGCATTTT
TRBV20-1	NA	TRBJ2-3	few	CSAPVGTDTQYF	TGCAGTGCCCCTGTAGGCACAGATACGCAGTATTTT
TRBV20-1	NA	TRBJ2-4	NA	CSAAEGKNIQYF	TGCAGTGCAGCAGAGGGCAAAAACATTCAGTACTTC
TRBV12-3/TRBV12-4	NA	TRBJ2-4	NA	CASTPGIGTNIQYF	TGTGCCAGCACCCCCGGAATAGGGACAAACATTCAGTACTTC
TRBV7-6	NA	TRBJ2-5	NA	CASSWGTKRAETQYF	TGTGCCAGCAGCTGGGGGACGAAAAGGGCAGAGACCCAGTACTTC
TRBV7-2	TRBD1	TRBJ1-5	many	CASSLAYPGTGERRPQHF	TGTGCCAGCAGCTTAGCTTATCCCGGGACAGGGGAGAGGCGGCCCCAGCATTTT
TRBV7-6	NA	TRBJ2-1	many	CASSLTAMGNEQFF	TGTGCCAGCAGCTTAACTGCGATGGGCAATGAGCAGTTCTTC
TRBV6-1	TRBD1	TRBJ2-1	many	CASSNYEDRADWGEQFF	TGTGCCAGCAGTAACTACGAGGACAGGGCTGACTGGGGTGAGCAGTTCTTC
TRBV7-9	TRBD1	TRBJ1-4	many	CASSLTWTGGLNEKLFF	TGTGCCAGCAGCCTCACTTGGACAGGGGGATTAAATGAAAAACTGTTTTTT
TRBV7-2	NA	TRBJ1-2	few	CASSSREFYGYTF	TGTGCCAGCAGCTCCAGAGAGTTCTATGGCTACACCTTC
TRBV19	TRBD2	TRBJ2-3	few	CASSILAGGPDTQYF	TGTGCCAGTAGTATACTAGCGGGGGGGCCGGATACGCAGTATTTT
TRBV2	TRBD1	TRBJ1-3	once	CASKTQGGDGNTIYF	TGTGCCAGCAAGACCCAGGGGGGAGACGGAAACACCATATATTTT
TRBV28	TRBD2	TRBJ2-3	NA	CASSLGKAGDTDTQYF	TGTGCCAGCAGTTTAGGTAAAGCGGGGGACACAGATACGCAGTATTTT
TRBV28	NA	TRBJ2-7	NA	CASSPGSGPLSYEQYF	TGTGCCAGCAGTCCGGGTTCCGGGCCCCTCTCCTACGAGCAGTACTTC
TRBV12-3/TRBV12-4	TRBD1	TRBJ2-7	many	CASSRQGYEQYF	TGTGCCAGCAGTCGACAGGGGTACGAGCAGTACTTC
TRBV5-5	NA	TRBJ2-7	many	CASSLVGYQASTYEQYF	TGTGCCAGCAGCTTGGTCGGTTATCAGGCCTCAACCTACGAGCAGTACTTC
TRBV12-3/TRBV12-4	TRBD1	TRBJ2-5	few	CASSLWGQGRQETQYF	TGTGCCAGCAGTTTATGGGGACAGGGTCGTCAAGAGACCCAGTACTTC
TRBV6-5	NA	TRBJ1-1	many	CASSSPGHANTEAFF	TGTGCCAGCAGTTCGCCGGGACATGCGAACACTGAAGCTTTCTTT
TRBV7-9	NA	TRBJ2-3	many	CASSLILALDTQYF	TGTGCCAGCAGCTTAATCCTAGCTTTGGATACGCAGTATTTT
TRBV7-9	TRBD2	TRBJ2-1	NA	CASSLTSGALEQFF	TGTGCCAGCAGCTTAACTAGCGGGGCACTGGAGCAGTTCTTC
TRBV7-3	NA	TRBJ1-5	many	CASSLLGAQAGGNQPQHF	TGTGCCAGCAGCTTACTCGGGGCTCAAGCGGGAGGCAATCAGCCCCAGCATTTT
TRBV18	NA	TRBJ2-1	many	CASSPTIPGFDEQFF	TGTGCCAGCTCACCTACCATCCCGGGATTTGATGAGCAGTTCTTC
TRBV7-3	TRBD1	TRBJ2-5	NA	CASSLTGTGRGETQYF	TGTGCCAGCAGCTTAACCGGGACAGGGAGGGGAGAGACCCAGTACTTC
TRBV12-3/TRBV12-4	TRBD1	TRBJ1-4	NA	CASSKGQGREKLFF	TGTGCCAGCAGTAAGGGACAGGGAAGGGAAAAACTGTTTTTT
TRBV12-3/TRBV12-4	TRBD1	TRBJ2-5	many	CASSRQGGETQYF	TGTGCCAGCAGTAGACAGGGGGGGGAGACCCAGTACTTC
TRBV27	NA	TRBJ1-5	NA	CASSLLGSNQPQHF	TGTGCCAGCAGTTTACTTGGTAGCAATCAGCCCCAGCATTTT
TRBV29-1	NA	TRBJ2-5	few	CSVAEGTVQETQYF	TGCAGCGTGGCCGAGGGGACCGTCCAAGAGACCCAGTACTTC
TRBV6-6	TRBD1	TRBJ1-5	NA	CASSHDREVWNQPQHF	TGTGCCAGCAGCCACGACAGGGAGGTTTGGAATCAGCCCCAGCATTTT
TRBV6-1	TRBD1	TRBJ1-1	many	CASSVIQGENTEAFF	TGTGCCAGCAGTGTGATACAGGGGGAGAACACTGAAGCTTTCTTT
TRBV18	TRBD1	TRBJ1-6	few	CASSPLETGSSPLHF	TGTGCCAGCTCACCACTCGAGACAGGGAGCTCACCCCTCCACTTT
TRBV7-2	NA	TRBJ1-2	many	CASSFRGAYGYTF	TGTGCCAGCAGCTTTCGGGGGGCCTATGGCTACACCTTC
TRBV12-3/TRBV12-4	NA	TRBJ1-5	few	CASSLNRATDQPQHF	TGTGCCAGCAGTTTGAACAGGGCGACGGATCAGCCCCAGCATTTT
TRBV2	NA	TRBJ1-5	NA	CASSGGSQGNQPQHF	TGTGCCAGCAGTGGTGGTTCTCAGGGCAATCAGCCCCAGCATTTT
TRBV12-3/TRBV12-4	TRBD1	TRBJ2-2	NA	CASIRQGVGTGELFF	TGTGCCAGCATTCGACAGGGGGTAGGCACCGGGGAGCTGTTTTTT
TRBV28	NA	TRBJ1-5	many	CASSSPGQPQHF	TGTGCCAGCAGCAGCCCCGGTCAGCCCCAGCATTTT